What follows is one TCR beta chain and its context. CDR3 length equals 18 residues. CDR1 is LGHNA, CDR2 YNFKEQ, per germline. V shed 1 base and J shed 6 bases, with 25 bases lying between them. The data are from a study of blood T cell repertoires in COVID-19. Study details: The United States, Italy and Spain provided the acute and convalescent COVID-19 samples. The cDNA or gDNA used as material had been derived from T cells, B-cell-depleted T cells, or PBMCs.

Per the original methods: Using reference gene primer amplification, nucleated cell counts were estimated. Assay: immunoSEQ multiplex PCR; the TCRdb copy retains only in-frame clones and omits some. Clone size and the V and J calls come from that table; the DNA yielded D and trimming. The sample holds 90,000 to 100,000 clones, more than 65% seen once. Sequencing input: peripheral blood. This chain links TRBV4-2 with TRBJ2-7; possible D gene TRBD2, 6 bases. This receptor was identified in a man aged 55-75 years with acute or convalescent COVID-19. The CDR3 reads CASSQASTGSGVYGEQYF. DNA for the CDR3: TGTGCCAGCAGCCAAGCGAGCACCGGCTCGGGGGTCTATGGCGAGCAGTACTTC.